This TCR beta chain was captured in a study of Tregs in tolerant kidney transplant recipients. Some clones are missing from TCRdb's copy, which holds only in-frame ones; the method was immunoSEQ multiplex PCR. Of around 11,000 clones in the sample, 91% are singletons; the top ten hold about 5.8%. Turning to this clone: The antigen is undetermined.

V dropped 4 bases and J dropped 12; count of bases not matched to a gene: 11. Germline CDR1 reads MDHEN; CDR2 reads SYDVKM. This CDR3 has 13 amino acids. The sequence came from a human patient who received a combined kidney and bone marrow transplant. The source material was Tregs from blood cultured with allogeneic cells, sampled before the transplant. The chain is built from TRBV28 and TRBJ2-7; 8 bases line up with TRBD2. CDR3 sequence reads: CASSYNDPGGGYF. The CDR3 DNA is TGTGCCAGCAGTTATAACGACCCCGGGGGGGGGTACTTC.